Shown below are 20 T cell receptor beta chains from a single sample sequenced in a study of T cells after yellow fever vaccination. TCRdb analysed the 5' RACE reads with MiXCR anew, one entry per CDR3 protein. The data contain a few hundred thousand distinct CDR3 sequences, 18% of them singletons. The sequences come from PBMCs, collected before the yellow fever booster vaccination. Receptors originate from a man aged 18 to 30 who received the YFV17D yellow fever vaccine.

The V call is TRBV6-5, the J call TRBJ1-1; maybe TRBD1 (5 bases). This CDR3 comprises 15 residues. Trimming removed 5 bases from V and 1 base from J, with 14 bases in between. In germline, CDR1 is MNHEY, CDR2 SVGAGI. DNA of the CDR3: TGTGCCAGCAGTGTTCGTGCAGGGAGGAACACTGAAGCTTTCTTT. Residues: CASSVRAGRNTEAFF.

The rearrangement uses TRBV7-3 and TRBJ2-1; D might be TRBD2 (6 bases). CDR1 SGHTA and CDR2 FQGTGA come from the germline V gene. The V end lost 5 bases, the J end lost 0 bases, and 17 bases lay between the germline ends. This CDR3 region has 17 residues. The CDR3 sequence is CASSESGGPSSYNEQFF. CDR3 bases: TGTGCCAGCAGCGAGTCCGGGGGTCCGAGCTCCTACAATGAGCAGTTCTTC. Combining the CDR3 with reference TRBV7-3 and TRBJ2-1 gives the whole variable domain GAGVSQTPSNKVTEKGKYVELRCDPISGHTALYWYRQSLGQGPEFLIYFQGTGAADDSGLPNDRFFAVRPEGSVSTLKIQRTERGDSAVYLCASSESGGPSSYNEQFFGPGTRLTVL.

V usage is TRBV5-1 and J usage is TRBJ2-7; D tentatively fits TRBD1 or TRBD2 (5 bases each). The length of the CDR3 is 14 residues. V lost 5 bases and J lost 2, with 14 bases in between. Germline V gives CDR1 SGHRS, CDR2 YFSETQ. The CDR3 coding sequence is TGCGCCAGCAGTGTCGGTTTGGGACCCTACGAGCAGTACGTC. Protein: CASSVGLGPYEQYV.

This chain uses TRBV6-5 with TRBJ2-3; D may be TRBD1 or TRBD2 (5 bases each). There are 17 residues in the CDR3. The V and J ends lost 6 bases and 2 bases respectively, with 21 bases between them. Germline CDR1 MNHEY, CDR2 SVGAGI. For the CDR3, the DNA is TGTGCCAGCAGCCCAGCCGGGGCAGGGCCGGACACAGATACGCAGTATTTT. Translating it yields CASSPAGAGPDTDTQYF.

The table lists this clonotype with a few counts. The chain has TRBV4-3 and TRBJ2-3; 14 positions match TRBD2. This CDR3 has 15 residues. CDR1 is LGHNA, CDR2 YSLEER, per germline. J was trimmed by 9 bases and V by 3 bases; bases with no gene match: 5. The CDR3, as DNA: TGCGCCAGCAGCCAGACTAGCGGGGGGGTTGGGACGCAGTATTTT. It is translated as CASSQTSGGVGTQYF.

This chain joins TRBV12-3 or TRBV12-4 and TRBJ2-2; TRBD1 matches at 8 bases. The CDR3 has 13 residues. J lost 6 bases, V lost 6 bases, and 3 bases had no gene match. CDR3 coding DNA: TGTGCCAGCAGGGACAGGGTACCCGGGGAGCTGTTTTTT. This codes for CASRDRVPGELFF.

This clonotype was seen more than once but under ten times. CDR3 DNA: TGCGCCAGCAGCTTGGCCGAGCCCGAGGGGGAGCTGTTTTTT. The encoded protein is CASSLAEPEGELFF. V gene TRBV5-1 combines with J gene TRBJ2-2; D uncertain. Germline lookup yields CDR1 SGHRS and CDR2 YFSETQ. The CDR3 totals 14 residues. Deletions cut 0 bases from V and 8 bases from J, with 11 bases between.

The J gene is TRBJ2-1, the V gene TRBV7-3, with 10 bases aligning to TRBD1. Trimming at V came to 6 bases and at J to 5 bases, leaving 7 bases not matched to a gene. Looked up from germline, CDR1 is SGHTA and CDR2 is FQGTGA. The CDR3 is 15 residues long. CDR3 coding DNA: TGTGCCAGCAGGGCCGGGACAGGGGATAACAATGAGCAGTTCTTC. This sequence encodes CASRAGTGDNNEQFF.

V usage is TRBV10-3 and J usage is TRBJ2-5, with D perhaps given as TRBD1 or TRBD2 (6 bases each). The CDR3 contains 13 residues. Looked up from germline, CDR1 is ENHRY and CDR2 is SYGVKD. V gave up 5 bases and J gave up 6 bases, with 13 bases separating them. The CDR3 nucleotides read TGTGCCATCAGTCCCCCGGGGGCGCAGACCCAGTACTTC. It translates to CAISPPGAQTQYF.

This clonotype was detected ten times or more. V is TRBV7-9 and J is TRBJ1-1, with D unresolved. V was trimmed by 7 bases and J by 6 bases, leaving 18 bases between them. The CDR3 consists of 14 residues. Germline V CDR1 and CDR2: SEHNR, FQNEAQ (reference sequence). CDR3 protein: CASKGGEMKAEAFF. The CDR3 nucleotides are TGTGCCAGCAAGGGAGGAGAAATGAAGGCTGAAGCTTTCTTT.

Only a few counts were recorded for this clonotype. The chain has TRBV7-2 and TRBJ2-7; 7 nucleotides align to TRBD1. The V segment lost 4 bases and the J segment 3 bases; nucleotides outside the gene matches: 12. Looked up from germline, CDR1 is SGHTA and CDR2 is FQGNSA. This CDR3 is built from 16 residues. CDR3 protein: CASSSFLGQANYEQYF. CDR3 bases: TGTGCCAGCAGCTCGTTTCTAGGACAGGCCAACTACGAGCAGTACTTC.

This chain uses TRBV20-1 with TRBJ1-1; D may be TRBD1 (6 bases). Germline CDR1 and CDR2: DFQATT and SNEGSKA (reference sequence). The CDR3 is made up of 12 amino acids. CDR3 sequence (DNA): TGCACCACCCTAGGGGGGAACACTGAAGCTTTCTTT. Protein: CTTLGGNTEAFF.

V usage is TRBV6-1 and J usage is TRBJ1-4; D not resolved. The V and J ends lost 1 base and 7 bases respectively, with 13 bases between them. Germline V gene sequence: CDR1 MNHNS, CDR2 SASEGT. The CDR3 is made up of 15 amino acids. The CDR3 DNA is TGTGCCAGCAGTGAAGGAGGAATTGGATCTGAAAAACTGTTTTTT. Its protein is CASSEGGIGSEKLFF.

This clonotype was seen only a few times. This chain joins TRBV25-1 and TRBJ2-7; D uncertain. From germline, CDR1 is MGHDK and CDR2 SYGVNS. The CDR3 runs 21 residues. Between the trimmed V and J ends, which lost 3 bases and 2 bases, there was a span of 32 bases. The CDR3 DNA follows: TGTGCCAGCAGTGAGTCACATTGGACCGCTCCCGGTGGTACCTTCCCCTACGAGCAGTACGTC. Amino acids: CASSESHWTAPGGTFPYEQYV.

This clonotype has more than one count but fewer than ten. The rearrangement joins TRBV9 to TRBJ2-7; maybe TRBD2 (6 bases). CDR1 SGDLS and CDR2 YYNGEE come from the germline V gene. V dropped 3 bases and J dropped 0 bases, with 10 bases sitting between them. The CDR3 extends over 14 amino acids. The CDR3 DNA reads as TGTGCCAGCAGCGAGACTAGTAGCTCCTACGAGCAGTACTTC. Translating it yields CASSETSSSYEQYF.

The CDR3 DNA sequence: TGTGCCAGCAGTGACGGACGTTTCTCCGGGGAGCTGTTTTTT. Its translation: CASSDGRFSGELFF. The rearrangement joins TRBV2 to TRBJ2-2; no clear D. CDR1 is SNHLY, CDR2 FYNNEI, per germline. V gave up 3 bases and J gave up 6 bases, with 11 bases separating them. There are 14 residues in the CDR3.

The chain recombines TRBV27 with TRBJ2-1; 16 nucleotides match TRBD2. Germline-derived CDR1 and CDR2 are MNHEY and SMNVEV (reference sequence). There are 20 residues in the CDR3. V lost 5 bases to trimming and J lost 6 bases; unmatched junction nucleotides: 16. This CDR3 is CASSTVRPGLAGGQSNEQFF. The CDR3 DNA sequence: TGTGCCAGCAGTACCGTCCGCCCGGGACTAGCGGGGGGGCAGAGCAATGAGCAGTTCTTC.

CDR3 sequence: CASSQGAPPGGVLTF. CDR3 in DNA: TGTGCCAGCAGCCAGGGGGCCCCGCCGGGAGGGGTCCTGACTTTC. This chain joins TRBV5-6 and TRBJ2-6; D tentatively fits TRBD1 or TRBD2 (8 bases each). CDR3 size: 15 residues. CDR1 is SGHDT, CDR2 YYEEEE, per germline. V gave up 4 bases and J gave up 13 bases, with 21 bases separating them.

This chain joins TRBV7-6 and TRBJ2-3; D may be TRBD2 (6 bases). CDR3 length: 14 residues. Germline V lookup: CDR1 SGHVS, CDR2 FNYEAQ. Trimming took 8 bases from V and 0 from J, leaving 12 bases between them. The chain's CDR3 is CASQAGPSTDTQYF. In DNA, the CDR3 is TGTGCCAGCCAAGCGGGCCCAAGCACAGATACGCAGTATTTT.

This chain joins TRBV6-5 and TRBJ2-1, with 8 nucleotides matching TRBD2. Germline trimming cut 8 bases from V and 7 bases from J; bases unmatched to any gene: 10. Per germline, CDR1 MNHEY and CDR2 SVGAGI. This CDR3 spans 14 amino acids. This CDR3 reads CASRPGLAVNEQFF. CDR3 coding DNA: TGTGCCAGCCGCCCCGGACTAGCAGTAAATGAGCAGTTCTTC.